This is a list of T cell receptor beta chains from one sample in a study of blood T cells in healthy people across ages. MiXCR, run by TCRdb on the 5' RACE reads, gives a single entry per CDR3 protein. The sample holds around 1.5 million distinct CDR3 sequences; approximately 40% are singletons and the top ten take roughly 8.2%. The sequencing input was blood. The receptors originated from a woman aged 18-30 years in good health. Each CDR3 is given with its conserved first and last residue. The D gene is left open where the match is weak. Not all rows give a size; the values are once, few, many and, for expanded clones, a class.

abundance: NA
v_gene: TRBV6-5
j_gene: TRBJ2-7
d_gene: TRBD2
CDR3nt: TGTGCCAGCAGTAACAGGCGGGGGTACTACGAGCAGTACTTC
CDR3aa: CASSNRRGYYEQYF

abundance: NA
v_gene: TRBV6-5
j_gene: TRBJ1-1
d_gene: TRBD1
CDR3nt: TGTGCCAGCAGGGGGACAGGGAAAGGCACTGAAGCTTTCTTT
CDR3aa: CASRGTGKGTEAFF

abundance: NA
v_gene: TRBV3-1
j_gene: TRBJ2-1
d_gene: NA
CDR3nt: TGTGCCAGCAGCCAAGATGGTATGGGATCCTACAATGAGCAGTTCTTC
CDR3aa: CASSQDGMGSYNEQFF

abundance: NA
v_gene: TRBV30
j_gene: TRBJ2-3
d_gene: NA
CDR3nt: TGTGCCTGGAACGACCCCAGGGGCACAGATACGCAGTATTTT
CDR3aa: CAWNDPRGTDTQYF

abundance: NA
v_gene: TRBV20-1
j_gene: TRBJ1-1
d_gene: NA
CDR3nt: TGCAGTGCCCAGGAGAACATGAACACTGAAGCTTTCTTT
CDR3aa: CSAQENMNTEAFF

abundance: once
v_gene: TRBV9
j_gene: TRBJ2-2
d_gene: NA
CDR3nt: TGTGCCAGCAGCGTGAGAGTGAACACCGGGGAGCTGTTTTTT
CDR3aa: CASSVRVNTGELFF

abundance: few
v_gene: TRBV6-1
j_gene: TRBJ2-7
d_gene: NA
CDR3nt: TGTGCCAGCAGTGCCTACCCTGGGGAGCAGTACTTC
CDR3aa: CASSAYPGEQYF

abundance: NA
v_gene: TRBV20-1
j_gene: TRBJ2-3
d_gene: NA
CDR3nt: TGCAGTGCTCCCGACCTCGGGGATACGCAGTATTTT
CDR3aa: CSAPDLGDTQYF

abundance: few
v_gene: TRBV5-1
j_gene: TRBJ1-2
d_gene: NA
CDR3nt: TGCGCCAGCAGCTTGGGAGTTACTCCCGGCTACACCTTC
CDR3aa: CASSLGVTPGYTF

abundance: NA
v_gene: TRBV9
j_gene: TRBJ2-1
d_gene: NA
CDR3nt: TGTGCCAGCAGTGTAGGAGGGGCCAATGAGCAGTTCTTC
CDR3aa: CASSVGGANEQFF

abundance: NA
v_gene: TRBV12-3/TRBV12-4
j_gene: TRBJ1-5
d_gene: NA
CDR3nt: TGTGCCAGCAGTTCGACTAGGACTAATCAGCCCCAGCATTTT
CDR3aa: CASSSTRTNQPQHF

abundance: NA
v_gene: TRBV29-1
j_gene: TRBJ1-2
d_gene: NA
CDR3nt: TGCAGCGCCCAATCGGGAGAGGTAGGAGATGGCTACACCTTC
CDR3aa: CSAQSGEVGDGYTF

abundance: NA
v_gene: TRBV4-2
j_gene: TRBJ2-2
d_gene: NA
CDR3nt: TGTGCCAGCAGCCCCTCCCGGGAGCTGTTTTTT
CDR3aa: CASSPSRELFF

abundance: NA
v_gene: TRBV6-5
j_gene: TRBJ1-2
d_gene: NA
CDR3nt: TGTGCCAGCAGTTACTCCGACAGGCCCAACTATGGCTACACCTTC
CDR3aa: CASSYSDRPNYGYTF

abundance: NA
v_gene: TRBV6-5
j_gene: TRBJ2-1
d_gene: NA
CDR3nt: TGTGCCAGCAGAACCGACGGTTACAATGAGCAGTTCTTC
CDR3aa: CASRTDGYNEQFF

abundance: few
v_gene: TRBV2
j_gene: TRBJ1-4
d_gene: TRBD1
CDR3nt: TGTGCCAGCACCGGCACAGGGGCAACTAATGAAAAACTGTTTTTT
CDR3aa: CASTGTGATNEKLFF

abundance: NA
v_gene: TRBV4-2
j_gene: TRBJ2-5
d_gene: NA
CDR3nt: TGTGCCAGCAGCCCGCGGGACACGCGACAAGAGACCCAGTACTTC
CDR3aa: CASSPRDTRQETQYF

abundance: few
v_gene: TRBV12-3/TRBV12-4
j_gene: TRBJ2-3
d_gene: TRBD2
CDR3nt: TGTGCCAGCCGACGCCGAAGCGGGACCAGCACAGATACGCAGTATTTT
CDR3aa: CASRRRSGTSTDTQYF

abundance: few
v_gene: TRBV9
j_gene: TRBJ1-2
d_gene: NA
CDR3nt: TGTGCCAGCAGCGTTGAACTTATACGATGTGGCTACACCTTC
CDR3aa: CASSVELIRCGYTF

abundance: NA
v_gene: TRBV7-7
j_gene: TRBJ2-5
d_gene: NA
CDR3nt: TGTGCTAGCAGCTCCGGCCCTTATTCAGAGACCCAGTACTTC
CDR3aa: CASSSGPYSETQYF

abundance: NA
v_gene: TRBV29-1
j_gene: TRBJ2-7
d_gene: NA
CDR3nt: TGCAGCGTTGTGGAGGGGGGGCTCTCCTACAATGAGCAGTACTTC
CDR3aa: CSVVEGGLSYNEQYF

abundance: NA
v_gene: TRBV20-1
j_gene: TRBJ2-1
d_gene: NA
CDR3nt: TGCAGTGCTAGGCCAACAGGGTATCAGCAGTTCTTC
CDR3aa: CSARPTGYQQFF

abundance: NA
v_gene: TRBV28
j_gene: TRBJ1-2
d_gene: NA
CDR3nt: TGTGCCAGCAGTTCCGGAGGGGCTTTTAACTATGGCTACACCTTC
CDR3aa: CASSSGGAFNYGYTF

abundance: NA
v_gene: TRBV24-1
j_gene: TRBJ2-3
d_gene: TRBD2
CDR3nt: TGTGCCACCAGTTCCCCCGCTAGCGGGACTAGCACAGATACGCAGTATTTT
CDR3aa: CATSSPASGTSTDTQYF

abundance: NA
v_gene: TRBV9
j_gene: TRBJ2-7
d_gene: TRBD2
CDR3nt: TGTGCCAGCAGCGTAGGGGTTAGCGGGATCTACGAGCAGTACTTC
CDR3aa: CASSVGVSGIYEQYF

abundance: few
v_gene: TRBV9
j_gene: TRBJ2-5
d_gene: NA
CDR3nt: TGTGCCAGCAGTTCGACAGGCTGGGCGGAGACCCAGTACTTC
CDR3aa: CASSSTGWAETQYF

abundance: NA
v_gene: TRBV6-5
j_gene: TRBJ1-1
d_gene: NA
CDR3nt: TGTGCCAGCAGTTACAGGAATGCGGGCACTGAAGCTTTCTTT
CDR3aa: CASSYRNAGTEAFF

abundance: NA
v_gene: TRBV4-1
j_gene: TRBJ1-2
d_gene: NA
CDR3nt: TGCGCCAGCAGCCAAGGGGTAGCAAGGGGTAACTATGGCTACACCTTC
CDR3aa: CASSQGVARGNYGYTF

abundance: NA
v_gene: TRBV20-1
j_gene: TRBJ2-5
d_gene: NA
CDR3nt: TGCAGTGCTAGAGTTGGGACTGTTAACAATGAGCAGTACTTC
CDR3aa: CSARVGTVNNEQYF

abundance: NA
v_gene: TRBV2
j_gene: TRBJ2-3
d_gene: TRBD2
CDR3nt: TGTGCCGTTCAGATTAGCGGGATAGGGGCAGATACGCAGTATTTT
CDR3aa: CAVQISGIGADTQYF

abundance: NA
v_gene: TRBV24-1
j_gene: TRBJ2-5
d_gene: TRBD1
CDR3nt: TGTGCCACCGGACAACCGGGACAGGGGATACAAGAGACCCAGTACTTC
CDR3aa: CATGQPGQGIQETQYF

abundance: NA
v_gene: TRBV3-1
j_gene: TRBJ2-3
d_gene: TRBD2
CDR3nt: TGTGCCAGCAGCCTCCAAAGAGCGGGAGGAACAGATACGCAGTATTTT
CDR3aa: CASSLQRAGGTDTQYF

abundance: few
v_gene: TRBV27
j_gene: TRBJ2-7
d_gene: TRBD1
CDR3nt: TGTGCCAGCAGCTCCCCCCAACAGGGGTTAAGGAATGAGCAGTACTTC
CDR3aa: CASSSPQQGLRNEQYF

abundance: NA
v_gene: TRBV5-1
j_gene: TRBJ1-5
d_gene: NA
CDR3nt: TGCGCCAGCAGCTTGGCAGGGCCTTATAGCAATCAGCCCCAGCATTTT
CDR3aa: CASSLAGPYSNQPQHF

abundance: many
v_gene: TRBV6-5
j_gene: TRBJ1-2
d_gene: TRBD1
CDR3nt: TGTGCCAGCAGCCAAGGGACAGTCTATGGCTACACCTTC
CDR3aa: CASSQGTVYGYTF

abundance: NA
v_gene: TRBV7-4
j_gene: TRBJ2-3
d_gene: NA
CDR3nt: TGTGCCAGCAGCCGCCACGCTACGCAGTATTTT
CDR3aa: CASSRHATQYF

abundance: NA
v_gene: TRBV27
j_gene: TRBJ2-6
d_gene: NA
CDR3nt: TGTGCCAGCAGTTCCCCGGGTGGTACCTCTGGGGCCAACGTCCTGACTTTC
CDR3aa: CASSSPGGTSGANVLTF

abundance: NA
v_gene: TRBV30
j_gene: TRBJ2-2
d_gene: TRBD1
CDR3nt: TGTGCCTGGAGTGTACAGGGGTACACCGGGGAGCTGTTTTTT
CDR3aa: CAWSVQGYTGELFF

abundance: NA
v_gene: TRBV14
j_gene: TRBJ2-7
d_gene: TRBD2
CDR3nt: TGTGCCAGCAGAAAAGCGGGAGTAGCCCTCTACGAGCAGTACTTC
CDR3aa: CASRKAGVALYEQYF